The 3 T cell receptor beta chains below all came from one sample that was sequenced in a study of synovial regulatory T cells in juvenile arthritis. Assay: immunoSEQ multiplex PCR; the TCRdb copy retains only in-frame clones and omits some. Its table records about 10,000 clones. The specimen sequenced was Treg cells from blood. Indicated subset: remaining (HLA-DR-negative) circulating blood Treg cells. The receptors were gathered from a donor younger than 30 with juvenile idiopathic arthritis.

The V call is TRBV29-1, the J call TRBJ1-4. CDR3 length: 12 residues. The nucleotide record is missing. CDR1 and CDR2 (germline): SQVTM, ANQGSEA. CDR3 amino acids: CSVVGGRGKLFF. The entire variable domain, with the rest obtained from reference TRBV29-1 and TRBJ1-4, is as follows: SAVISQKPSRDICQRGTSLTIQCQVDSQVTMMFWYRQQPGQSLTLIATANQGSEATYESGFVIDKFPISRPNLTFSTLTVSNMSPEDSSIYLCSVVGGRGKLFFGSGTQLSVL.

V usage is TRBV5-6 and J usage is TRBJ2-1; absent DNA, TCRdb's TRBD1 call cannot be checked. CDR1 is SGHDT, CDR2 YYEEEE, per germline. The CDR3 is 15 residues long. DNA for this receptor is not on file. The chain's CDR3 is CASSLVTGLRNEQFF. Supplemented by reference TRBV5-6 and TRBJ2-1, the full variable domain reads DAGVTQSPTHLIKTRGQQVTLRCSPKSGHDTVSWYQQALGQGPQFIFQYYEEEERQRGNFPDRFSGHQFPNYSSELNVNALLLGDSALYLCASSLVTGLRNEQFFGPGTRLTVL.

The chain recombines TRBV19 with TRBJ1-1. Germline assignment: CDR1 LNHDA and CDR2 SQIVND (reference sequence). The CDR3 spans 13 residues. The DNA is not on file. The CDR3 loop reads CASSSRQLTKAFF. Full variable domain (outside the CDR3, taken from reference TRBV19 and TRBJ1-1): DGGITQSPKYLFRKEGQNVTLSCEQNLNHDAMYWYRQDPGQGLRLIYYSQIVNDFQKGDIAEGYSVSREKKESFPLTVTSAQKNPTAFYLCASSSRQLTKAFFGQGTRLTVV.